The 12 T cell receptor beta chains below come from one sample, sequenced in a study of cytotoxic CD8 clonotypes in ibrutinib-treated CLL. TCRdb keeps only in-frame clones here, not all; method: immunoSEQ multiplex PCR. Here the sample spans about 130,000 clones, roughly 83% being singletons. This specimen was PBMCs, taken after 12 months of ibrutinib treatment. Receptors originate from a human donor with chronic lymphocytic leukemia.

The chain links TRBV10-3 to TRBJ1-1; D might be TRBD1 (5 bases). V was trimmed by 10 bases and J by 10 bases, leaving 25 bases between them. CDR1 and CDR2 from the germline V gene are ENHRY and SYGVKD. The CDR3 spans 14 residues. The CDR3 protein is CATRVGQEGRGAFF. CDR3 bases: TGTGCCACGCGAGTGGGGCAGGAGGGAAGAGGAGCTTTCTTT.

This clone has more than one count but fewer than ten. V usage is TRBV6-5 and J usage is TRBJ2-4, with D possibly being TRBD1 (6 bases). Looked up from germline, CDR1 is MNHEY and CDR2 is SVGAGI. This CDR3 spans 15 amino acids. V lost 4 bases, J lost 0 bases, and 10 bases lay in between. The CDR3 reads CASSSGALAKNIQYF. In DNA, the CDR3 is TGTGCCAGCAGTTCAGGGGCATTAGCCAAAAACATTCAGTACTTC.

The V and J genes are TRBV18 and TRBJ1-5, with TRBD1 matching over 7 bases. CDR3 length: 15 residues. V dropped 6 bases and J dropped 3; count of bases not matched to a gene: 8. Germline values: CDR1 KGHSH, CDR2 LQKENI. The CDR3 DNA follows: TGTGCCAGCTCGCTTGGGACAGTCTCCAATCAGCCCCAGCATTTT. Residues: CASSLGTVSNQPQHF.

The chain uses TRBV7-9 and TRBJ2-2; the D gene is possibly TRBD1 (6 bases). Germline V gene sequence: CDR1 SEHNR, CDR2 FQNEAQ (reference sequence). The V end was cut by 5 bases, the J end by 2 bases, with 15 bases between. This CDR3 has 16 residues. CDR3 loop: CASSPPQGLNTGELFF. The CDR3 DNA sequence: TGTGCCAGCAGCCCACCACAGGGCCTCAACACCGGGGAGCTGTTTTTT.

The chain combines TRBV9 with TRBJ2-7; no firm D call. V lost 0 bases, J lost 5 bases, and 9 bases lay in between. CDR3 length: 13 amino acids. CDR1 SGDLS and CDR2 YYNGEE come from the germline V gene. CDR3 protein: CASSVAGSHEQYF. CDR3 in DNA: TGTGCCAGCAGCGTAGCGGGTAGTCACGAGCAGTACTTC.

This clone has a single count. V usage is TRBV6-5 and J usage is TRBJ2-5, with a possible D match to TRBD1 (6 bases). V lost 0 bases, J lost 2 bases, and 13 bases lay in between. Germline CDR1 MNHEY, CDR2 SVGAGI. There are 16 residues in the CDR3. DNA of the CDR3: TGTGCCAGCAGTTACTCGTGGTCAGGGACACAAGAGACCCAGTACTTC. Translating gives CASSYSWSGTQETQYF.

The chain employs TRBV7-9 and TRBJ2-1; TRBD2 matches at 11 bases. V was pared by 6 bases and J by 5 bases, with 6 bases of the junction left unmatched. Germline CDR1 SEHNR, CDR2 FQNEAQ (reference sequence). CDR3 length: 15 residues. As DNA, the CDR3 is TGTGCCAGCAGGATGGGACTAGCGGATAACAATGAGCAGTTCTTC. Translated, it gives CASRMGLADNNEQFF.

V usage is TRBV30 and J usage is TRBJ2-2, with 12 bases aligning to TRBD2. After removal of 0 bases from V and 5 bases from J, the junction contained 10 bases not matched to a gene. There are 18 residues in the CDR3. Germline values: CDR1 GTSNPN, CDR2 SVGIG (reference sequence). DNA for the CDR3: TGTGCCTGGAGTGTACTGGCTAGCGGGAGGGTTTTAACCGGGGAGCTGTTTTTT. Amino acids: CAWSVLASGRVLTGELFF. The full variable domain, rest sourced from reference TRBV30 and TRBJ2-2, is SQTIHQWPATLVQPVGSPLSLECTVEGTSNPNLYWYRQAAGRGLQLLFYSVGIGQISSEVPQNLSASRPQDRQFILSSKKLLLSDSGFYLCAWSVLASGRVLTGELFFGEGSRLTVL.

On this clone itself: A read error may account for a junction end that differs from germline. The chain carries TRBV5-3 and TRBJ2-7, with D uncertain. TRBV5-3 falls under the ORF class, with uncertain function. The CDR3 runs to 13 residues. The CDR3, as DNA: TGTGCCAGCAGCTTTGTCGGAACCTACGAGCAGTACTTC. Translating it yields CASSFVGTYEQYF.

V is TRBV19 and J is TRBJ1-5, with no clear D. V lost 2 bases to trimming and J lost 0 bases, with 8 bases between them. The CDR3 runs to 15 residues. Germline CDR1 reads LNHDA; CDR2 reads SQIVND (reference sequence). The CDR3 bases are TGTGCCAGTAGTATAATCCGGGGTAGCAATCAGCCCCAGCATTTT. Translated, it gives CASSIIRGSNQPQHF.

The chain combines TRBV15 with TRBJ2-1; a possible D gene is TRBD1 (6 bases). The germline V and J ends were trimmed by 1 base and 0 bases, with 7 bases remaining between them. CDR1 LNHNV and CDR2 YYDKDF come from the germline V gene (reference sequence). The CDR3 contains 15 residues. The CDR3 sequence: CATSRGGLSYNEQFF. The CDR3 nucleotides are TGTGCCACCAGCAGAGGGGGGCTCTCCTACAATGAGCAGTTCTTC.

This rearrangement joins TRBV13 to TRBJ1-3; D remains ambiguous. The CDR3 runs 14 residues. Germline V gives CDR1 PRHDT, CDR2 FYEKMQ (reference sequence). V lost 2 bases and J lost 0, with 5 bases in between. The CDR3 is CASSLRSSGNTIYF. The DNA of the CDR3 is TGTGCCAGCAGCTTACGAAGCTCTGGAAACACCATATATTTT.